Presented here are 23 T cell receptor beta chains from one specimen sequenced in a study of T cells after yellow fever vaccination. TCRdb called the 5' RACE reads again in MiXCR, with one record for every CDR3 protein. The sample carries some 69,000 distinct CDR3 sequences, about 6% recorded once. Material: CD4+ T cells sorted from PBMCs, obtained around 16 days after the first yellow fever vaccination. The source is a man aged 18 to 29 who received the YFV17D yellow fever vaccine.

This clonotype appeared many times. The chain joins TRBV20-1 to TRBJ1-5, with D unresolved. Trimming took 6 bases from V and 3 from J, leaving 9 bases between them. CDR1 DFQATT and CDR2 SNEGSKA come from the germline V gene (reference sequence). The CDR3 consists of 12 residues. The CDR3 loop is CSAGSPNQPQHF. As DNA, the CDR3 is TGCAGTGCCGGGAGTCCCAATCAGCCCCAGCATTTT.

This clonotype was detected ten times or more. This chain joins TRBV7-2 and TRBJ1-2, with D maybe TRBD1 (6 bases). The V and J ends lost 5 bases and 4 bases respectively, with 17 bases between them. The germline V gene has CDR1 SGHTA and CDR2 FQGNSA. The CDR3 is 15 residues long. CDR3 sequence: CASSRETGVTYGYTF. In DNA, the CDR3 is TGTGCCAGCAGCCGAGAGACAGGTGTGACCTATGGCTACACCTTC.

This clonotype showed up many times. This rearrangement joins TRBV12-3 or TRBV12-4 to TRBJ2-5; 7 bases line up with TRBD2. The CDR3 consists of 16 residues. V was clipped by 1 base and J by 0 bases; unmatched bases: 5. As DNA, the CDR3 is TGTGCCAGCAGTTTAGTTCCTAGCGGATACCAAGAGACCCAGTACTTC. As protein: CASSLVPSGYQETQYF.

This clonotype has a count of ten or more. The chain joins TRBV21-1 to TRBJ2-7; TRBD1, the table's D call, lacks a check against the DNA. TRBV21-1 represents a pseudogene. The CDR3 runs to 15 residues. Written as DNA, the CDR3 is TGTGCCAGCAGCAAAGACAGGGGGAAATCATACGAGCAGTACGTC. It encodes CASSKDRGKSYEQYV.

This clonotype was counted at least ten times. The chain has TRBV7-2 and TRBJ2-7; tentatively, D is TRBD1 (6 bases). V lost 4 bases and J 3 bases, leaving 13 bases between the germline ends. CDR3 length: 14 residues. Germline V gene lookup returns CDR1 SGHTA and CDR2 FQGNSA. CDR3 DNA: TGTGCCAGCAGCTCAACAGGGATCCGCTACGAGCAGTACTTC. Its translation is CASSSTGIRYEQYF.

This clonotype has at least ten counts. The chain joins TRBV7-2 to TRBJ2-7; D not certain. The length of the CDR3 is 13 residues. The V gene's germline CDR1 is SGHTA and CDR2 FQGNSA. The V gene lost 4 bases and the J gene lost 1 base, with 8 bases spanning the gap. DNA of the CDR3: TGTGCCAGCAGCTCCGGTCCTTCCTACGAGCAGTACGTC. The encoded protein is CASSSGPSYEQYV.

This clonotype was detected many times. The V gene is TRBV6-2 or TRBV6-3, the J gene TRBJ1-5; D not resolved. V was shortened by 8 bases and J by 2 bases, with 16 bases between the two germline ends. The CDR3 is 15 residues long. The germline gives CDR1 MNHEY, CDR2 SVGEGT. CDR3 nucleotide sequence: TGTGCCAGCCTCTTTCCAAGGGATCGCAATCAGCCCCAGCATTTT. It encodes CASLFPRDRNQPQHF.

This clonotype was seen repeatedly, ten times or more. This chain connects TRBV11-3 to TRBJ2-1, with D possibly being TRBD1 or TRBD2 (5 bases each). V shed 5 bases and J shed 8 bases, with 13 bases lying between them. The CDR3 has 13 residues. Germline CDR1 reads SGHNT; CDR2 reads YENEEA. The chain's CDR3 is CASSGPGRDEQFF. CDR3 DNA: TGTGCCAGCAGCGGTCCGGGGCGAGATGAGCAGTTCTTC.

This clonotype came up many times. The junction departs from the called germline gene at one end, perhaps through a read error. CDR3 amino acids: CASRLADTSSGETQYF. DNA of the CDR3: TGCGCCAGCAGATTGGCGGACACCTCCTCGGGGGAGACCCAGTACTTC. The chain uses TRBV5-1 and TRBJ2-5, with D tentatively TRBD1 or TRBD2 (5 bases each). CDR1 is SGHRS, CDR2 YFSETQ, per germline. CDR3 length: 16 residues.

This clonotype is termed medium-sized. Written as DNA, the CDR3 is TGTGCCATCACCCAGGATCACGGGGAGCTGTTTTTT. Encoded protein: CAITQDHGELFF. The rearrangement joins TRBV10-3 to TRBJ2-2; D remains ambiguous. CDR3 length equals 12 residues. In germline, CDR1 is ENHRY, CDR2 SYGVKD. V was trimmed by 7 bases and J by 7 bases, leaving 10 bases between them.

This clonotype was observed many times. The genes are TRBV5-4 and TRBJ2-3; D remains unclear. V was clipped by 3 bases and J by 5 bases, with 19 bases between them. The CDR3 runs 16 residues. Germline CDR1 SGHNT, CDR2 YYREEE (reference sequence). CDR3 coding DNA: TGTGCCAGCAGCTCGCTAAGTACCCAGGCAAAAGATACGCAGTATTTT. It specifies CASSSLSTQAKDTQYF.

There are many counts of this clonotype. The rearrangement uses TRBV3-1 and TRBJ2-2; D not resolved. Trimming stripped 4 bases from V and 7 bases from J, with 10 bases between. Germline V lookup: CDR1 LGHDT, CDR2 YNNKEL (reference sequence). CDR3 size: 13 residues. This CDR3 is CASSLLASGELFF. Written as DNA, the CDR3 is TGTGCCAGCAGCCTTTTAGCAAGCGGGGAGCTGTTTTTT.

This clonotype was recorded at least ten times. The genes are TRBV29-1 and TRBJ1-2; a weak D match, TRBD1 (5 bases). This CDR3 has 14 amino acids. V lost 0 bases and J lost 4, with 12 bases in between. The germline gives CDR1 SQVTM, CDR2 ANQGSEA. The CDR3 nucleotides read TGCAGCGTTGAAGAGGAAGAGGGGCTCTATGGCTACACCTTC. Translating it yields CSVEEEEGLYGYTF.

Many counts were recorded for this clonotype. V is TRBV5-4 and J is TRBJ2-7; D may be TRBD1 (6 bases). The CDR3 totals 16 residues. The V end was cut by 4 bases, the J end by 1 base, with 18 bases between. Germline V gives CDR1 SGHNT, CDR2 YYREEE (reference sequence). CDR3 amino acids: CASSRDSEGTSYEQYV. CDR3 bases: TGTGCCAGCAGCAGAGACTCTGAGGGGACATCCTACGAGCAGTACGTC.

At least ten counts were recorded for this clonotype. The chain is built from TRBV5-1 and TRBJ2-7; TRBD2 might be the D (6 bases). CDR1 SGHRS and CDR2 YFSETQ come from the germline V gene. V shed 3 bases and J shed 3 bases, with 16 bases lying between them. This CDR3 has 15 amino acids. Here the CDR3 reads CASSSRAGRYYEQYF. The DNA of the CDR3 is TGCGCCAGCAGCTCTAGAGCGGGCCGCTACTACGAGCAGTACTTC.

This clonotype came up many times. The chain links TRBV18 to TRBJ2-5, with D tentatively TRBD1 or TRBD2 (5 bases each). CDR3 length: 13 amino acids. CDR1 KGHSH and CDR2 LQKENI come from the germline V gene. Trimming took 2 bases from V and 2 from J, leaving 6 bases between them. CDR3 sequence reads: CASSPWGQETQYF. For the CDR3, the DNA is TGTGCCAGCTCACCATGGGGGCAAGAGACCCAGTACTTC.

This clonotype was picked up many times. V and J are TRBV28 and TRBJ2-1; D gene uncertain. Germline CDR1 is MDHEN and CDR2 is SYDVKM. This CDR3 is built from 13 residues. Trimming took off 2 bases at V and 3 bases at J, with 5 bases between the two ends. This CDR3 is CASSLRSYNEQFF. For the CDR3, the DNA is TGTGCCAGCAGTTTAAGGAGCTACAATGAGCAGTTCTTC. Combining the CDR3 with reference TRBV28 and TRBJ2-1 gives the whole variable domain DVKVTQSSRYLVKRTGEKVFLECVQDMDHENMFWYRQDPGLGLRLIYFSYDVKMKEKGDIPEGYSVSREKKERFSLILESASTNQTSMYLCASSLRSYNEQFFGPGTRLTVL.

This clonotype was picked up many times. V is TRBV28 and J is TRBJ2-1; 7 bases align to TRBD2. This CDR3 has 18 residues. The V gene's germline CDR1 is MDHEN and CDR2 SYDVKM. Germline trimming cut 4 bases from V and 4 bases from J; bases unmatched to any gene: 16. The chain's CDR3 is CASSSPTTQRGIYNEQFF. CDR3 bases: TGTGCCAGCAGTTCCCCGACAACTCAGCGGGGAATTTACAATGAGCAGTTCTTC.

This clonotype was seen repeatedly, ten times or more. J is TRBJ2-1 and V is TRBV4-3; possibly TRBD2 for D (5 bases). The CDR3 has 17 amino acids. The germline V and J ends were trimmed by 3 bases and 1 base, with 16 bases remaining between them. Germline CDR1 and CDR2: LGHNA and YSLEER. CDR3: CASSQAILDKSYNEQFF. CDR3 nucleotides: TGCGCCAGCAGCCAGGCCATACTAGATAAGTCCTACAATGAGCAGTTCTTC.

The table lists this clonotype with many counts. This chain's CDR3 is CSARLAGVTDTQYF. CDR3 coding DNA: TGCAGTGCTAGATTGGCGGGGGTGACAGATACGCAGTATTTT. The rearrangement uses TRBV20-1 and TRBJ2-3; 7 nucleotides match TRBD2. The germline CDR1 and CDR2 sequences are DFQATT and SNEGSKA (reference sequence). The CDR3 extends over 14 amino acids. V was pared by 2 bases and J by 3 bases, with 5 bases of the junction left unmatched.

This clonotype appeared many times. The chain is built from TRBV5-5 and TRBJ1-1; a possible D gene is TRBD1 (5 bases). Between the trimmed V and J ends, which lost 3 bases and 5 bases, there was a span of 20 bases. CDR3 length: 16 amino acids. CDR1 SGHKS and CDR2 YYEKEE come from the germline V gene (reference sequence). CDR3 bases: TGTGCCAGCAGCTCATCGGTTCGGGGGGAGGGAACTGAAGCTTTCTTT. This sequence encodes CASSSSVRGEGTEAFF.

This clonotype was seen many times. This chain links TRBV11-1 with TRBJ2-3; D gene unclear. Germline loops: CDR1 SGHAT, CDR2 FQDESV (reference sequence). The CDR3 is made up of 12 amino acids. V was clipped by 2 bases and J by 3 bases, with 3 bases between them. The CDR3 loop reads CASSLRTDTQYF. The CDR3 DNA reads as TGTGCCAGCAGCTTAAGAACAGATACGCAGTATTTT.

This clonotype was observed at least ten times. This CDR3 is CASSYARDSKNNEQFF. In nucleotides, the CDR3 is TGCGCCAGCAGCTACGCCCGAGACAGCAAAAACAATGAGCAGTTCTTC. The chain has TRBV5-1 and TRBJ2-1, with TRBD1 as a possible D gene (5 bases). Germline V gene sequence: CDR1 SGHRS, CDR2 YFSETQ. Trimming took 3 bases from V and 5 from J, leaving 18 bases between them. The CDR3 loop spans 16 amino acids.